The next 30 T cell receptor beta chains were all read from a single sample in a study of radiation and T cells in renal cell carcinoma. Assay: immunoSEQ multiplex PCR; the TCRdb copy retains only in-frame clones and omits some. This table has some 120,000 clones, 70% to 90% appearing once. Time point reported: blood 2 weeks post-SBRT. The treatment denotes: 15 Gy SBRT to primary tumor, nephrectomy 4 weeks later. Sequencing was performed on blood, taken from a patient whose treatment included radiotherapy and nephrectomy. The source of these receptors is a woman aged 70-85 years with renal cell carcinoma.

The V and J genes are TRBV7-2 and TRBJ2-1; 12 bases agree with TRBD1. V dropped 1 base and J dropped 7; count of bases not matched to a gene: 8. The germline V gene has CDR1 SGHTA and CDR2 FQGNSA. CDR3 length equals 17 residues. Here the CDR3 reads CASSLDPGQGALNEQFF. The DNA of the CDR3 is TGTGCCAGCAGCTTAGATCCGGGACAGGGGGCGTTGAATGAGCAGTTCTTC.

The CDR3 sequence: CASSADRAGQPQHF. CDR3 sequence (DNA): TGTGCCAGCAGCGCCGACAGGGCAGGACAGCCCCAGCATTTT. The rearrangement uses TRBV2 and TRBJ1-5, with 7 bases identical to TRBD1. V lost 6 bases, J lost 7 bases, and 9 bases stayed unmatched. This CDR3 is 14 amino acids long. Germline CDR1 SNHLY, CDR2 FYNNEI.

The chain recombines TRBV5-4 with TRBJ1-1; D not resolved. The CDR3 length is 12 residues. Germline V gene data show CDR1 as SGHNT and CDR2 as YYREEE (reference sequence). Trimming left V 2 bases short and J 3 bases short, with 5 bases between. The CDR3 coding sequence is TGTGCCAGCAGCTTCAGAGACACTGAAGCTTTCTTT. This translates into CASSFRDTEAFF.

A word on this clone: One end of the junction varies from germline; a read error may be responsible. The chain is built from TRBV7-7 and TRBJ2-5; D may be TRBD1 or TRBD2 (5 bases each). Germline CDR1 is SSHAT and CDR2 is FNYEAQ (reference sequence). The CDR3 loop spans 14 amino acids. CDR3 residues: CASSPGLTKETQYF. The CDR3 DNA is TGTGCTAGCAGCCCGGGGCTGACAAAAGAGACCCAGTACTTC.

This chain links TRBV14 with TRBJ1-2; D is undetermined. V lost 0 bases, J lost 4 bases, and 9 bases lay in between. This CDR3 contains 14 residues. In germline, CDR1 is SGHDN, CDR2 FVKESK. CDR3 in amino acids: CASSQDGRLYGYTF. CDR3 in DNA: TGTGCCAGCAGCCAAGATGGCAGGCTCTATGGCTACACCTTC.

CDR3 DNA: TGTGCCAGCAGCGTCCGGGACAGAGACAGCGATGAGCAGTTCTTC. This sequence encodes CASSVRDRDSDEQFF. The rearrangement uses TRBV9 and TRBJ2-1, with 7 bases fitting TRBD1. J gave up 8 bases and V 2 bases, and 10 bases lay outside the gene matches. Germline loops: CDR1 SGDLS, CDR2 YYNGEE. This CDR3 is built from 15 residues.

J is TRBJ1-1 and V is TRBV14; D is uncertain. This CDR3 comprises 13 residues. Germline V gives CDR1 SGHDN, CDR2 FVKESK. With 4 bases removed from V and 0 bases from J, the gap between germline ends came to 6 bases. The CDR3 here is CASSPHLNTEAFF. DNA of the CDR3: TGTGCCAGCAGCCCCCACTTGAACACTGAAGCTTTCTTT.

V gene TRBV30 combines with J gene TRBJ1-6; no definite D call. The CDR3 is made up of 15 amino acids. Deletions cut 4 bases from V and 8 bases from J, with 18 bases between. Germline assignment: CDR1 GTSNPN and CDR2 SVGIG (reference sequence). The CDR3 region is CAWTTGGRRDSPLHF. As DNA, the CDR3 is TGTGCCTGGACCACCGGCGGACGGAGAGATTCACCCCTCCACTTT.

The chain couples TRBV19 to TRBJ2-1, with 9 bases fitting TRBD1. Germline V CDR1 and CDR2: LNHDA, SQIVND (reference sequence). The CDR3 has 14 residues. The junction had 3 bases not matched to a gene; V was cut back by 3 bases and J by 6 bases. As DNA, the CDR3 is TGTGCCAGTAGTATCCGGGACAGGGTCAATGAGCAGTTCTTC. Translated, it gives CASSIRDRVNEQFF.

The chain couples TRBV6-5 to TRBJ1-1; D gene ambiguous. The CDR3 extends over 14 amino acids. V lost 2 bases to trimming and J lost 1 base, with 8 bases between them. CDR1 and CDR2 from the germline V gene are MNHEY and SVGAGI. The CDR3 nucleotides are TGTGCCAGCAGTTACCTTGCAGAGAACACTGAAGCTTTCTTT. This codes for CASSYLAENTEAFF.

The V call is TRBV7-9, the J call TRBJ2-1, with 8 bases identical to TRBD2. The V gene's germline CDR1 is SEHNR and CDR2 FQNEAQ (reference sequence). The CDR3 is 18 residues long. Losses at the gene ends were 1 base for V and 0 bases for J; bases not matched to a gene: 8. This CDR3 is CASSLGSSGANSYNEQFF. The CDR3 DNA reads as TGTGCCAGCAGCTTAGGGAGTAGCGGGGCGAACTCCTACAATGAGCAGTTCTTC.

The V and J genes are TRBV29-1 and TRBJ2-1; D remains unclear. CDR3 length: 12 residues. Trimming removed 8 bases at V and 6 bases at J, with 14 bases between. In germline, CDR1 is SQVTM, CDR2 ANQGSEA. CDR3 sequence reads: CSCRVGFNEQFF. CDR3 bases: TGCAGCTGTCGGGTCGGATTCAATGAGCAGTTCTTC.

This chain connects TRBV27 to TRBJ2-7; the D is unclear. Trimming removed 2 bases at V and 6 bases at J, with 14 bases between. CDR1 is MNHEY and CDR2 is SMNVEV in the germline V gene (reference sequence). This CDR3 has 14 residues. CDR3 sequence (DNA): TGTGCCAGCAGTTTAGGTAACAGTCGGTTCGAGCAGTACTTC. Protein product: CASSLGNSRFEQYF.

This rearrangement joins TRBV11-1 to TRBJ1-5; no clear D gene. CDR3 length: 13 residues. Germline V gene sequence: CDR1 SGHAT, CDR2 FQDESV (reference sequence). Trimming pared 6 bases from V and 5 bases from J, leaving 11 bases between. CDR3 sequence reads: CASSLGLDQPQHF. CDR3 coding DNA: TGTGCCAGCAGTCTCGGACTCGATCAGCCCCAGCATTTT.

The count of this clone is one. This rearrangement joins TRBV6-6 to TRBJ1-2, with 9 positions matching TRBD1. CDR3 length equals 14 residues. The germline gives CDR1 MNHNY, CDR2 SVGAGI (reference sequence). The ends lost 6 bases at V and 5 bases at J; junction bases unmatched: 7. This CDR3 is CASSGPGTGYGYTF. CDR3 nucleotides: TGTGCCAGCAGCGGACCGGGGACAGGGTATGGCTACACCTTC.

The chain couples TRBV19 to TRBJ2-7, with 8 bases that match TRBD1. The CDR3 is made up of 15 amino acids. Germline V gene sequence: CDR1 LNHDA, CDR2 SQIVND (reference sequence). V was clipped by 5 bases and J by 0 bases; unmatched bases: 6. CDR3 amino acids: CASSSTGTGSYEQYF. DNA for the CDR3: TGTGCCAGTAGTTCGACCGGGACAGGCTCCTACGAGCAGTACTTC.

A note on this clone: The sample carries other DNA sequences with the same CDR3. The chain employs TRBV14 and TRBJ2-3, with a tentative D call TRBD1 (6 bases). CDR1 and CDR2 from the germline V gene are SGHDN and FVKESK. Trimming cost V 2 bases and J 1 base, with 10 bases left between them. The CDR3 spans 15 residues. The CDR3 region is CASSQQTGRTDTQYF. The CDR3 DNA follows: TGTGCCAGCAGCCAACAGACAGGCCGCACAGATACGCAGTATTTT.

This rearrangement joins TRBV6-5 to TRBJ2-7; 9 positions match TRBD1. CDR3 length: 15 residues. The V gene's germline CDR1 is MNHEY and CDR2 SVGAGI. The V and J ends lost 0 bases and 2 bases, in that order; junction bases with no gene match: 2. In DNA form, the CDR3 reads TGTGCCAGCAGTTACTCGGGGACAGGGACCTACGAGCAGTACTTC. Its translation: CASSYSGTGTYEQYF.

The V gene is TRBV29-1, the J gene TRBJ2-5; 9 nucleotides match TRBD1. Trimming at V came to 8 bases and at J to 5 bases, leaving 15 bases not matched to a gene. The germline V gene has CDR1 SQVTM and CDR2 ANQGSEA. The CDR3 is made up of 15 amino acids. DNA for the CDR3: TGCAGCTACCAACAGGGGGCGGCCTTGTCGGAGACCCAGTACTTC. Residues: CSYQQGAALSETQYF.

A note on this clone: The junction does not match germline at one end; this may be a read error. V gene TRBV7-7 combines with J gene TRBJ1-5; D is unresolved. Germline loops: CDR1 SSHAT, CDR2 FNYEAQ (reference sequence). This CDR3 has 13 residues. CDR3 coding DNA: TGTGCTAGCAGCCTAACTAGCAATCAGCCCCAGCATTTT. Translating it yields CASSLTSNQPQHF. Full variable domain (rest looked up from reference TRBV7-7 and TRBJ1-5): GAGVSQSPRYKVTKRGQDVTLRCDPISSHATLYWYQQALGQGPEFLTYFNYEAQPDKSGLPSDRFSAERPEGSISTLTIQRTEQRDSAMYRCASSLTSNQPQHFGDGTRLSIL.

The chain couples TRBV5-1 to TRBJ1-1; possibly TRBD1 for D (6 bases). Trimming stripped 3 bases from V and 5 bases from J, with 14 bases between. This CDR3 has 14 residues. Germline-derived CDR1 and CDR2 are SGHRS and YFSETQ. The CDR3 sequence is CASSSGGAGTEAFF. The DNA of the CDR3 is TGCGCCAGCAGCTCCGGGGGGGCGGGGACTGAAGCTTTCTTT.

This sequence joins TRBV28 and TRBJ1-1; no reliable D call. The V gene's germline CDR1 is MDHEN and CDR2 SYDVKM. V shed 6 bases and J shed 1 base, with 6 bases lying between them. CDR3 size: 12 residues. In DNA form, the CDR3 reads TGTGCCAGCAGCTTGGGGAACACTGAAGCTTTCTTT. Protein: CASSLGNTEAFF.

This chain joins TRBV28 and TRBJ1-1, with D unresolved. Trimming removed 4 bases at V and 6 bases at J, with 9 bases between. From germline, CDR1 is MDHEN and CDR2 SYDVKM. This CDR3 is built from 12 residues. CDR3 coding DNA: TGTGCCAGCAGTTCCGAGAATGCTGAAGCTTTCTTT. The encoded protein is CASSSENAEAFF. Full variable domain (missing parts from reference TRBV28 and TRBJ1-1): DVKVTQSSRYLVKRTGEKVFLECVQDMDHENMFWYRQDPGLGLRLIYFSYDVKMKEKGDIPEGYSVSREKKERFSLILESASTNQTSMYLCASSSENAEAFFGQGTRLTVV.

The chain recombines TRBV7-9 with TRBJ1-2, with D possibly TRBD1 on 5 matching bases. The ends were cut back, 0 bases at V and 0 bases at J, with 8 bases in the middle. CDR3 length: 15 residues. Germline CDR1 reads SEHNR; CDR2 reads FQNEAQ (reference sequence). The CDR3 here is CASSLAQGTNYGYTF. The CDR3 bases are TGTGCCAGCAGCTTAGCCCAGGGAACTAACTATGGCTACACCTTC.

This clone was seen once. The J gene is TRBJ1-4, the V gene TRBV7-6; 7 nucleotides match TRBD1. The CDR3 consists of 14 residues. Germline assignment: CDR1 SGHVS and CDR2 FNYEAQ. V lost 1 base and J lost 8; bases outside the gene matches: 4. The CDR3 sequence is CASSLGTGVEKLFF. The CDR3 DNA is TGTGCCAGCAGCTTAGGAACAGGGGTGGAAAAACTGTTTTTT.

This chain joins TRBV19 and TRBJ2-1; D ambiguous. CDR1 and CDR2 from the germline V gene are LNHDA and SQIVND (reference sequence). Trimming pared 1 base from V and 4 bases from J, leaving 8 bases between. This CDR3 has 14 amino acids. CDR3 DNA sequence: TGTGCCAGTAGTATAGGGCCAGATTACAATGAGCAGTTCTTC. Its translation is CASSIGPDYNEQFF.

The V call is TRBV30, the J call TRBJ2-1; D remains unclear. Trimming removed 0 bases from V and 8 bases from J, with 23 bases in between. This CDR3 region has 17 residues. CDR1 is GTSNPN, CDR2 SVGIG, per germline (reference sequence). DNA of the CDR3: TGTGCCTGGAGTGTAAGTGGCCCGGGCCCAAGGCTGGATGAGCAGTTCTTC. It is translated as CAWSVSGPGPRLDEQFF.

V usage is TRBV9 and J usage is TRBJ1-2; 7 bases fit TRBD1. Germline trimming cut 3 bases from V and 2 bases from J; bases unmatched to any gene: 4. CDR1 is SGDLS and CDR2 is YYNGEE in the germline V gene. This CDR3 region has 14 residues. CDR3 in DNA: TGTGCCAGCAGCGCAGCACAGGGGAACTATGGCTACACCTTC. This gives the protein CASSAAQGNYGYTF.

Written as DNA, the CDR3 is TGTGCCAGCAGCTTCGGACGACAGGGGGCATTAGAGACCCAGTACTTC. Its protein product is CASSFGRQGALETQYF. The chain joins TRBV5-4 to TRBJ2-5; TRBD1 matches 10 bases. The CDR3 has 16 residues. V shed 2 bases, J shed 4 bases, and the junction held 8 bases outside the gene matches. Per the germline V gene, CDR1 is SGHNT and CDR2 is YYREEE (reference sequence).

In DNA form, the CDR3 reads TGTGCCAGCAGCCCCGCCTCGGCCCATGAGCAGTTCTTC. This encodes CASSPASAHEQFF. The gene calls are TRBV9 and TRBJ2-1; D unclear. Germline V gives CDR1 SGDLS, CDR2 YYNGEE. V was shortened by 4 bases and J by 8 bases, with 13 bases between the two germline ends. This CDR3 comprises 13 residues.